Here is one TCR beta chain with its context. Its matching antigen is unknown. This specimen comes from a study of cytomegalovirus exposure and HLA in healthy donors. Regarding the study as a whole: Roughly uniform depth of sequencing across donors was assumed in presence/absence analyses.

This CDR3 spans 16 amino acids. V gave up 3 bases and J gave up 9 bases; unmatched junction bases: 12. Germline lookup yields CDR1 SGHAT and CDR2 FQDESV (reference sequence). The PCR ran on 60 Vbeta and 13 Jbeta primers. The table came from immunoSEQ multiplex PCR; TCRdb's copy has only in-frame clones and leaves some out. The data hold 150,000 to 200,000 clones, with around 80% observed a single time. The receptor was derived from a woman aged 40 to 50 in good health and CMV-seronegative. This chain links TRBV11-1 with TRBJ2-1, with 9 nucleotides matching TRBD2. Material: PBMCs. CDR3 region: CASSLSGLAGTIEQFF. The CDR3 DNA follows: TGTGCCAGCAGCTTGAGCGGTCTAGCGGGAACGATTGAGCAGTTCTTC.